A single sample gave rise to the 6 T cell receptor beta chains below, sequenced in a study of CD8 T cells in ankylosing spondylitis. TCRdb reprocessed the 5' RACE reads with MiXCR, giving one entry per CDR3 protein. There are about 160,000 distinct CDR3 sequences in the sample; 9.8% occur only once, and about 15% lies in the top ten. The material sequenced was blood, either unsorted or a sorted T cell fraction (not recorded which). These receptors originate from a female donor with ankylosing spondylitis or in good health (not recorded which).

This clonotype was seen a few times. This chain connects TRBV6-2 or TRBV6-3 to TRBJ2-4; D is perhaps TRBD2 (5 bases). The V end was cut by 0 bases, the J end by 8 bases, with 17 bases between. The CDR3 spans 16 residues. CDR1 is MNHEY and CDR2 is SVGEGT in the germline V gene. The CDR3 coding sequence is TGTGCCAGCAGTTACTCGACATCCGGAGGACGGGACATTCAGTACTTC. This gives the protein CASSYSTSGGRDIQYF.

This clonotype occurred many times. This chain links TRBV6-5 with TRBJ2-2; 7 nucleotides match TRBD2. This CDR3 contains 18 residues. Germline values: CDR1 MNHEY, CDR2 SVGAGI. The V segment lost 2 bases and the J segment 3 bases; nucleotides outside the gene matches: 12. For the CDR3, the DNA is TGTGCCAGCAGTTACGACTACGGGGGAGGGCCGGACACCGGGGAGCTGTTTTTT. Protein: CASSYDYGGGPDTGELFF.

The CDR3 protein is CASSPRDSYLSSYNEQFF. The CDR3 nucleotides are TGTGCCAGCAGCCCCCGGGACTCCTATCTGAGCTCCTACAATGAGCAGTTCTTC. The chain links TRBV9 to TRBJ2-1; a weak D match, TRBD2 (6 bases). This CDR3 is built from 18 residues. The V gene lost 4 bases and the J gene lost 0 bases, with 20 bases spanning the gap. CDR1 is SGDLS, CDR2 YYNGEE, per germline.

This clonotype was recorded many times. The rearrangement links TRBV4-2 to TRBJ2-2; D perhaps matches TRBD2 (6 bases). The germline V and J ends were trimmed by 6 bases and 0 bases, with 8 bases remaining between them. The CDR3 contains 14 residues. CDR1 LGHNA and CDR2 YNFKEQ come from the germline V gene. The chain's CDR3 is CASRRLANTGELFF. The CDR3 bases are TGTGCCAGCAGAAGACTAGCGAACACCGGGGAGCTGTTTTTT.

This clonotype has just a few counts. The chain carries TRBV10-1 and TRBJ2-1; D unclear. The CDR3 extends over 14 amino acids. V was clipped by 0 bases and J by 9 bases, with 12 bases between them. Per the germline V gene, CDR1 is WNHNN and CDR2 is SYGVQD (reference sequence). CDR3: CASSESTPISEQFF. CDR3 coding DNA: TGCGCCAGCAGTGAGTCGACCCCAATAAGTGAGCAGTTCTTC.

This clonotype has more than one count but fewer than ten. This sequence joins TRBV3-1 and TRBJ1-2; tentative D call: TRBD1 (5 bases). V was shortened by 1 base and J by 3 bases, with 15 bases between the two germline ends. Germline V gene lookup returns CDR1 LGHDT and CDR2 YNNKEL (reference sequence). CDR3 length: 16 residues. The CDR3 nucleotides are TGTGCCAGCAGCCAAGCCTCCGGGACGGACGACTATGGCTACACCTTC. Translating it yields CASSQASGTDDYGYTF.